This T cell receptor (beta chain) originates from a study of blood T cell repertoires in COVID-19. Trimming left V 4 bases short and J 4 bases short, with 11 bases between. Germline V gives CDR1 SGDLS, CDR2 YYNGEE. The CDR3 extends over 14 amino acids. Some clones are missing from TCRdb's copy, which holds only in-frame ones; the method was immunoSEQ multiplex PCR. The sample lists a few hundred thousand clones, around 89% seen once, with roughly 2.5% in the top ten. Sequences were obtained from PBMCs or T cells enriched from blood (not recorded which). This sequence joins TRBV9 and TRBJ1-4; D ambiguous. The origin of this receptor is a woman aged 40-49 years with acute COVID-19. CDR3 nucleotides: TGTGCCAGCAGCCCACAGCCCGTTAATGAAAAACTGTTTTTT. Its translation: CASSPQPVNEKLFF.